The clone carrying this T cell receptor (beta chain) turned up a few times. The source of the sample is a study of CD8 T cells in Susac syndrome. After extraction with the RNeasy kit, roughly 0.5 to 1 ug of the RNA was reverse transcribed using random hexamers. TCRdb reanalysed the immunoSEQ multiplex PCR reads using MiXCR and keeps one entry per CDR3 protein. The sample lists approximately 190,000 distinct CDR3 sequences, around 93% occurring once. The clonotype originates from a human donor with Susac syndrome. Sequenced: CD8+ T cells from PBMCs.

The CDR3 spells CASSHRDIDGYTF. The CDR3 DNA is TGCGCCAGCAGCCACCGGGACATAGATGGCTACACCTTC. The V and J genes are TRBV5-1 and TRBJ1-2, with D perhaps TRBD1 (6 bases). Per the germline V gene, CDR1 is SGHRS and CDR2 is YFSETQ. V lost 4 bases to trimming and J lost 6 bases, with 13 bases between them. The CDR3 runs 13 residues.